The T cell receptor (beta chain) under discussion was sequenced for a study of blood T cell repertoires in COVID-19. The repertoire was sequenced with immunoSEQ multiplex PCR; TCRdb's copy has only in-frame clones and lacks some. Of about 310,000 clones listed, 87% are singletons. This clone showed up just once. The specimen sequenced was PBMCs or T cells enriched from blood (not recorded which). This TCR was recovered from a woman aged 18 to 35 who had recovered from COVID-19.

The CDR3 spells CASSQDLLAGSYNEQFF. The DNA of the CDR3 is TGTGCCAGCAGCCAAGATCTGCTAGCGGGATCCTACAATGAGCAGTTCTTC. The chain joins TRBV14 to TRBJ2-1; 9 bases are a match to TRBD2. The CDR3 is made up of 17 amino acids. With V trimmed by 0 bases and J by 1 base, 4 bases remained unmatched. CDR1 SGHDN and CDR2 FVKESK come from the germline V gene.